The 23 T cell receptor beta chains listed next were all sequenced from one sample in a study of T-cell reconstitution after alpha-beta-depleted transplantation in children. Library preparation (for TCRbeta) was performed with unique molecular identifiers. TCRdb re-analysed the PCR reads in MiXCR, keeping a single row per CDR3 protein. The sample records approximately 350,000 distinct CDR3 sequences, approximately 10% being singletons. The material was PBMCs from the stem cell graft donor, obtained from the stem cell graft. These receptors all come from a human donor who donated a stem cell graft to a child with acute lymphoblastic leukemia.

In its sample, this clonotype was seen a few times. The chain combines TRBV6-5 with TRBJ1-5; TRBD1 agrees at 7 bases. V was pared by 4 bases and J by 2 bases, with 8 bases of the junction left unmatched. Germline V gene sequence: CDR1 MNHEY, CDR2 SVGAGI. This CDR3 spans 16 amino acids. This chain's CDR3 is CASSSGQAWGNQPQHF. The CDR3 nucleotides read TGTGCCAGCAGTTCCGGACAGGCATGGGGCAATCAGCCCCAGCATTTT.

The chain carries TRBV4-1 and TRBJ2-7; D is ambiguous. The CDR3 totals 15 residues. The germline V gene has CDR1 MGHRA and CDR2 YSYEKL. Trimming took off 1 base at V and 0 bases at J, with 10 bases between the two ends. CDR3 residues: CASSQATLNSYEQYF. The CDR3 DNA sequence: TGCGCCAGCAGCCAAGCAACACTTAACTCCTACGAGCAGTACTTC.

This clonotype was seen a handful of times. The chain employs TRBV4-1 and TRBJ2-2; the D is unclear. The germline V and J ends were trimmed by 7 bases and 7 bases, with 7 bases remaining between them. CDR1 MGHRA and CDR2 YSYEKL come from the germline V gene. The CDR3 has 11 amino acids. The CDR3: CASTMGGELFF. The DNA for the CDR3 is TGCGCCAGCACGATGGGCGGGGAGCTGTTTTTT.

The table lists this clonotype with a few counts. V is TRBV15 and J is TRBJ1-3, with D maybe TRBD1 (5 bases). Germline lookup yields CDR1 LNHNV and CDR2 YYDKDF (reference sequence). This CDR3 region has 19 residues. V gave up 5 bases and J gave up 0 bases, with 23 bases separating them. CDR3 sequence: CATSGQDTRHGYSGNTIYF. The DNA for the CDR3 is TGTGCCACCAGCGGACAAGACACCCGCCATGGCTACTCTGGAAACACCATATATTTT.

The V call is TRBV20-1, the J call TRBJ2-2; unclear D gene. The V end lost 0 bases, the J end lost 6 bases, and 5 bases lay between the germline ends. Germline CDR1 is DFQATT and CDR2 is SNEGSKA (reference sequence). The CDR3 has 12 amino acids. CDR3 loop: CSARDIPGELFF. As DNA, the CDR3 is TGCAGTGCTAGAGACATTCCCGGGGAGCTGTTTTTT.

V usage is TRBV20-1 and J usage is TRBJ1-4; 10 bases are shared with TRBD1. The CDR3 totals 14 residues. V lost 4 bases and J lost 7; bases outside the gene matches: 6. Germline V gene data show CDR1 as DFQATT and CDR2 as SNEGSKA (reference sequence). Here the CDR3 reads CSATPGTGVEKLFF. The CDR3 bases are TGCAGTGCTACTCCCGGGACAGGGGTTGAAAAACTGTTTTTT.

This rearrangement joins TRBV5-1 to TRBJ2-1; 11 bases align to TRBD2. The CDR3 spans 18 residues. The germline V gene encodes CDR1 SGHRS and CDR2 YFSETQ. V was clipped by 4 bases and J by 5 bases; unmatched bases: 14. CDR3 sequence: CASSAGTSGKWGNNEQFF. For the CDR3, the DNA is TGCGCCAGCAGCGCCGGGACTAGCGGCAAATGGGGTAACAATGAGCAGTTCTTC.

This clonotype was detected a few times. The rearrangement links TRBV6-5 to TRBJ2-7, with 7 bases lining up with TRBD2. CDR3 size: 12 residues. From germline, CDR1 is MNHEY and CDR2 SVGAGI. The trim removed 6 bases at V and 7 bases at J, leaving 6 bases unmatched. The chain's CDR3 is CASRGLSGEQYF. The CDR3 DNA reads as TGTGCCAGCAGGGGACTATCGGGGGAGCAGTACTTC.

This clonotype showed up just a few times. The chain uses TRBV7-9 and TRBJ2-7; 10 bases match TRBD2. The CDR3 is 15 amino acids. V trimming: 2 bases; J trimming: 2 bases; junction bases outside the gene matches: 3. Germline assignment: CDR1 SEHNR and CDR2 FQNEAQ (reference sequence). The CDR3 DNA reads TGTGCCAGCAGCTTAAGCGGGAGGGCCCCCTACGAGCAGTACTTC. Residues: CASSLSGRAPYEQYF. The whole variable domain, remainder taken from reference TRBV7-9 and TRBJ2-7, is DTGVSQNPRHKITKRGQNVTFRCDPISEHNRLYWYRQTLGQGPEFLTYFQNEAQLEKSRLLSDRFSAERPKGSFSTLEIQRTEQGDSAMYLCASSLSGRAPYEQYFGPGTRLTVT.

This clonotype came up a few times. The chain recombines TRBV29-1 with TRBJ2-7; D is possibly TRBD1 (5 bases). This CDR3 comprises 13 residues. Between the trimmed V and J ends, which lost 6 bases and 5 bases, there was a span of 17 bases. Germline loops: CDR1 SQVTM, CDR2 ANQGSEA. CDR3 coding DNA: TGCAGCGTGGGTATGACAGCCCGGGACGAGCAGTACTTC. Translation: CSVGMTARDEQYF.

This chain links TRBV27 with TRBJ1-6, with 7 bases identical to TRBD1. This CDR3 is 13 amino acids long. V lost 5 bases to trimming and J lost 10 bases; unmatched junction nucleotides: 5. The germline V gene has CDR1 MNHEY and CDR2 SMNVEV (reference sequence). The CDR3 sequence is CASSDRVSSPLHF. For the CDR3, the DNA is TGTGCCAGCAGTGACAGGGTCAGCTCACCCCTCCACTTT.

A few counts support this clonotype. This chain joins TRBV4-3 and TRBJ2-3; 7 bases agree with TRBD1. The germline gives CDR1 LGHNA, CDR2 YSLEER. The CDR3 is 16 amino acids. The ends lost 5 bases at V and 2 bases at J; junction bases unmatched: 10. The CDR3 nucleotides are TGCGCCAGCAGCGATCGGACAGGATCCCTCACAGATACGCAGTATTTT. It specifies CASSDRTGSLTDTQYF.

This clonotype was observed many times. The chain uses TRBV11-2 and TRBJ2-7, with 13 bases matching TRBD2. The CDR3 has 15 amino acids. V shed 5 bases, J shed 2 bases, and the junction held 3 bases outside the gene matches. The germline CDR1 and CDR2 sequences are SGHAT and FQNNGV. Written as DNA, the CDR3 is TGTGCCAGCAGCCCGGGACTAGCGGGAACCTACGAGCAGTACTTC. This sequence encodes CASSPGLAGTYEQYF. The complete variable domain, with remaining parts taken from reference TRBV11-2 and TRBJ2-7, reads EAGVAQSPRYKIIEKRQSVAFWCNPISGHATLYWYQQILGQGPKLLIQFQNNGVVDDSQLPKDRFSAERLKGVDSTLKIQPAKLEDSAVYLCASSPGLAGTYEQYFGPGTRLTVT.

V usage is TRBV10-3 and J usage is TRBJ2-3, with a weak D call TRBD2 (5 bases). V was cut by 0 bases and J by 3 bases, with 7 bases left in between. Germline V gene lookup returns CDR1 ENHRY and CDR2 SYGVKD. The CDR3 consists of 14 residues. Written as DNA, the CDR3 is TGTGCCATCAGTGAGTCAAGGGAGACAGATACGCAGTATTTT. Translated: CAISESRETDTQYF.

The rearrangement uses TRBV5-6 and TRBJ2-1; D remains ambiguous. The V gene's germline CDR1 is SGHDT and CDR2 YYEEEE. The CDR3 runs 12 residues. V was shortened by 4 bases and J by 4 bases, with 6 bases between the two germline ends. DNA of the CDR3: TGTGCCAGCAGCCGGGCGTACAATGAGCAGTTCTTC. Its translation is CASSRAYNEQFF.

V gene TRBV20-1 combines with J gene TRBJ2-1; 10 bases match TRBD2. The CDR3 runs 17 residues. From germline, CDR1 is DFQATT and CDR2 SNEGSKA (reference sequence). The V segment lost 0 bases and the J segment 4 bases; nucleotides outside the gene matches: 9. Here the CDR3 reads CSARDTLSGRAYNEQFF. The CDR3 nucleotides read TGCAGTGCTAGAGATACCCTAAGCGGGAGGGCTTACAATGAGCAGTTCTTC.

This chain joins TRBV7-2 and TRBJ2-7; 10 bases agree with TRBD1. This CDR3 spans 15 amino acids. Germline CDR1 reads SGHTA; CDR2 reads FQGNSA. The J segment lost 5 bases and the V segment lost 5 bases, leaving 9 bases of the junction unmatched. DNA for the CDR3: TGTGCCAGCAGCCCGGGGGGACAGGGGTTCCACGAGCAGTACTTC. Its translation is CASSPGGQGFHEQYF.

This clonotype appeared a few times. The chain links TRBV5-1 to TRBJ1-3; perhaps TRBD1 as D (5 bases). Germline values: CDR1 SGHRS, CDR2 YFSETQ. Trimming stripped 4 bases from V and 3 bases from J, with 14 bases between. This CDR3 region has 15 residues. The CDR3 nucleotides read TGCGCCAGCAGCCCGACAGCCTCTGGTGGAAACACCATATATTTT. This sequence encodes CASSPTASGGNTIYF.

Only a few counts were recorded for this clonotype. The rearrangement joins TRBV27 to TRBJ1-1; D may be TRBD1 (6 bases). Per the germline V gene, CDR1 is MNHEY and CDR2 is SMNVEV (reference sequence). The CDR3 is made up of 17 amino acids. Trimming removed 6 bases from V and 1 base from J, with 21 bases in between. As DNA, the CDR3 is TGTGCCAGCAGGACCGTTTTTAGACAGGCGAAGAACACTGAAGCTTTCTTT. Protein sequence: CASRTVFRQAKNTEAFF.

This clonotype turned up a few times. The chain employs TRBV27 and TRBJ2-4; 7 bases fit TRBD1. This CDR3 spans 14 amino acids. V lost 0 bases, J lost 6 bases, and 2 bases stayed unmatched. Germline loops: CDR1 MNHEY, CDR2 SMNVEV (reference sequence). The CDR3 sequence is CASSLSTGPNIQYF. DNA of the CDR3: TGTGCCAGCAGTTTATCGACAGGGCCAAACATTCAGTACTTC.

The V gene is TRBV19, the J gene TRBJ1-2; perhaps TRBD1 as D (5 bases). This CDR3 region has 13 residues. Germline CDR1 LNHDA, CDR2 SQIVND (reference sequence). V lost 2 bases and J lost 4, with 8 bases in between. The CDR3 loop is CASSISQGYGYTF. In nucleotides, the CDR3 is TGTGCCAGTAGTATAAGCCAGGGCTATGGCTACACCTTC.

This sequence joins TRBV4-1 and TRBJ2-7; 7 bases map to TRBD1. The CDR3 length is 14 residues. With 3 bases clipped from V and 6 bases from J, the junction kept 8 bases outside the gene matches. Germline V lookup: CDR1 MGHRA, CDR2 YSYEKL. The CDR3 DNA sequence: TGCGCCAGCAGCCAGCGACAGGGTGTGGGCGAGCAGTACTTC. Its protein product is CASSQRQGVGEQYF.

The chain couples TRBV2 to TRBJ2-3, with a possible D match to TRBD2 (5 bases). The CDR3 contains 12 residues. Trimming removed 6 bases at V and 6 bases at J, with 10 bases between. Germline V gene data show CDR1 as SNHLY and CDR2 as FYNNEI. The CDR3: CASSTTGDTQYF. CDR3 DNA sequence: TGTGCCAGCAGCACGACGGGGGATACGCAGTATTTT.